Listed below are T cell receptor beta chains from one sample, sequenced in a study of blood T cells in healthy people across ages. TCRdb re-called the 5' RACE reads with MiXCR, one entry per CDR3 protein. Of about 1,500,000 distinct CDR3 sequences in the sample, 42% were seen once. What was sequenced was blood. The receptors stem from a woman aged 18-29 years in good health. Each CDR3 is given with its conserved first and last residue. D genes are given only for firm matches. Clone size appears in some rows only: once, few, many, or a class for an expanded clone.

d_call,clone_size,v_call,j_call,cdr3_nt,cdr3_aa
TRBD1,few,TRBV25-1,TRBJ2-7,TGTGCCAGCAGTGAACCAGGGGGCGAGCAGTACTTC,CASSEPGGEQYF
TRBD2,-,TRBV15,TRBJ2-3,TGTGCCACCAGCAGATTCAAGGCTAGCGGGATAACAGATACGCAGTATTTT,CATSRFKASGITDTQYF
-,few,TRBV5-5,TRBJ1-1,TGTGCCAGCAGCTTCCGTCTTCAGGGCACTGAAGCTTTCTTT,CASSFRLQGTEAFF
TRBD2,-,TRBV6-2/TRBV6-3,TRBJ2-1,TGTGCCAGCAGTTACTCGACTAGCGGGCCCAATGAGCAGTTCTTC,CASSYSTSGPNEQFF
-,-,TRBV24-1,TRBJ1-2,TGTGCCACCAGTGATTCGGTAGAAAACTATGGCTACACCTTC,CATSDSVENYGYTF
TRBD1,-,TRBV3-1,TRBJ1-3,TGTGCCAGCAGCCAAGAAGGGGACAGCTTCTCTGGAAACACCATATATTTT,CASSQEGDSFSGNTIYF
TRBD1,few,TRBV6-1,TRBJ2-3,TGTGCCAGCAGCGGGACAGGGCCGGGCTCTAGCACAGATACGCAGTATTTT,CASSGTGPGSSTDTQYF
-,few,TRBV2,TRBJ2-3,TGTGCCAGCACCGAGGAAAGGGGTGGGAGCACAGATACGCAGTATTTT,CASTEERGGSTDTQYF
-,-,TRBV20-1,TRBJ2-4,TGCAGTGTTACGTGGCGGGACAAAAACATTCAGTACTTC,CSVTWRDKNIQYF
-,-,TRBV10-3,TRBJ2-3,TGTGCCATCAGCCCGCGGGGCCCACCCACAGATACGCAGTATTTT,CAISPRGPPTDTQYF
-,few,TRBV6-5,TRBJ2-1,TGTGCCAGCAGTTACGGGGGGGCAGGTGTGGGTGAGCAGTTCTTC,CASSYGGAGVGEQFF
-,-,TRBV21-1,TRBJ2-5,TGTGCCAGCAGCAAAGAATCCCTCGGCGGAAACCAAGAGACCCAGTACTTC,CASSKESLGGNQETQYF
-,-,TRBV6-5,TRBJ2-7,TGTGCCAGCACTCGTCGGGGGAGGCCCTACGAGCAGTACTTC,CASTRRGRPYEQYF
TRBD2,-,TRBV10-3,TRBJ2-5,TGTGCCATCAGTCCGAGCGGGAGGGCCCTGGAGACCCAGTACTTC,CAISPSGRALETQYF
-,few,TRBV7-9,TRBJ1-4,TGTGCCAGCAGCTTGTACCAGGGGATTAATGAAAAACTGTTTTTT,CASSLYQGINEKLFF